A single sample is the source of the 2 T cell receptor beta chains below, sequenced in a study of cytomegalovirus exposure and HLA in healthy donors. The PCR was carried out with 60 Vbeta primers and 13 Jbeta primers. This table comes from immunoSEQ multiplex PCR, and its TCRdb copy is limited to in-frame clones, with some not included. The sample lists 150,000 to 200,000 clones; under 75% were seen once. The specimen was PBMCs. These TCRs come from a man aged 40-49 years in good health and CMV-seropositive.

This clone was seen a single time. The V call is TRBV30, the J call TRBJ1-1; D ambiguous. The CDR3 covers 13 residues. Trimming left V 5 bases short and J 6 bases short, with 16 bases between. CDR1 is GTSNPN and CDR2 is SVGIG in the germline V gene (reference sequence). CDR3 nucleotide sequence: TGTGCCTGGGCCCCCCACGTCGGGGCTGAAGCTTTCTTT. It yields the protein CAWAPHVGAEAFF.

This clone appeared a few times. The rearrangement joins TRBV18 to TRBJ2-7, with D hard to call. Germline values: CDR1 KGHSH, CDR2 LQKENI. Trimming removed 2 bases from V and 6 bases from J, with 11 bases in between. The CDR3 is 13 amino acids. In DNA form, the CDR3 reads TGTGCCAGCTCACCAACCCCGTCGAGCGAGCAGTACTTC. As protein: CASSPTPSSEQYF.